A selection of T cell receptor beta chains follows, all from one sample in a study of shared T cell receptors in the human thymus. Sequenced by immunoSEQ multiplex PCR; TCRdb stores in-frame clones only, minus some. Of under 450,000 clones in the sample, approximately 95% are singletons; the top ten hold approximately 0.02%. Sequencing was performed on thymocytes. These receptors all come from a human donor. Both conserved end residues are trimmed from each CDR3. Each record gives: J gene, V gene, CDR3 protein.

J gene: TRBJ1-1
V gene: TRBV27
CDR3 protein: ASSRVRRRNTEAF

J gene: TRBJ2-1
V gene: TRBV27
CDR3 protein: ASSFGLLKGHEQF

J gene: TRBJ2-3
V gene: TRBV28
CDR3 protein: ASINQEQGGTDTQY

J gene: TRBJ2-4
V gene: TRBV21-1
CDR3 protein: ASSRGVAKNIQY

J gene: TRBJ2-7
V gene: TRBV7-8
CDR3 protein: ASSSVPSYEQY

J gene: TRBJ2-2
V gene: TRBV5-6
CDR3 protein: ASSLDREGRSGELF

J gene: TRBJ1-5
V gene: TRBV7-9
CDR3 protein: ASSNGQDSNQPQH

J gene: TRBJ2-1
V gene: TRBV19
CDR3 protein: ASSIERLSREQF

J gene: TRBJ1-5
V gene: TRBV27
CDR3 protein: ASSNGGPGPQH

J gene: TRBJ2-2
V gene: TRBV5-1
CDR3 protein: ASSRLAGGSRLISGGELF

J gene: TRBJ1-5
V gene: TRBV18
CDR3 protein: ATTKGAAGPNQPQH

J gene: TRBJ1-1
V gene: TRBV4-2
CDR3 protein: ASSQDQEGF

J gene: TRBJ2-1
V gene: TRBV4-2
CDR3 protein: ASSQDVWEGHNEQF

J gene: TRBJ1-5
V gene: TRBV11-3
CDR3 protein: ASSSRQGYQPQH

J gene: TRBJ2-3
V gene: TRBV4-1
CDR3 protein: ASSQGHRDAGQDTQY

J gene: TRBJ1-5
V gene: TRBV28
CDR3 protein: ASSSDQGSGNQPQH

J gene: TRBJ2-1
V gene: TRBV4-1
CDR3 protein: ASRGGTGRSYNEQF

J gene: TRBJ2-3
V gene: TRBV7-9
CDR3 protein: ASSRPRRESTDTQY

J gene: TRBJ2-2
V gene: TRBV14
CDR3 protein: ASSQPWGSRVTGELF

J gene: TRBJ1-2
V gene: TRBV5-8
CDR3 protein: ASSYPDRTGLYGYT

J gene: TRBJ2-1
V gene: TRBV18
CDR3 protein: ASSRREFSYNEQF

J gene: TRBJ1-1
V gene: TRBV5-1
CDR3 protein: ASSLGPQGGNTEAF

J gene: TRBJ2-7
V gene: TRBV28
CDR3 protein: ASSLQGGGTYEQY